The 32 T cell receptor beta chains in this list originate from one sample, sequenced in a study of tumor-infiltrating lymphocytes in primary liver carcinoma. With a constant-region primer, TCR beta cDNA was made from approximately 500 ng of total RNA. TCR beta libraries came from three nested multiplex PCR rounds using slightly modified ARM-PCR. The study ran its first two PCR rounds for around 10 cycles each, using TRBV1-TRBV30 forward primers and a C-beta reverse primer. TCRdb processed the multiplex PCR reads anew with MiXCR; each CDR3 protein has one entry. This repertoire shows approximately 73,000 distinct CDR3 sequences, 65% to 75% found once; its top ten account for approximately 15%. Between roughly 17 and 33 mg of unsorted bulk tissue served as the source from which RNA and DNA were co-extracted. Sequencing was carried out using liver tumor tissue from sampling region 4. The subset denotes: tumor region T4, right-lateral pole. The receptors were sampled from an older woman with primary liver carcinoma and hepatitis B virus infection.

A note on this clonotype: The junction departs from germline at one end; a sequencing error may be responsible. The chain links TRBV11-2 to TRBJ2-3, with D perhaps matching TRBD2 (5 bases). CDR3 size: 14 residues. CDR1 is SGHAT and CDR2 is FQNNGV in the germline V gene. The CDR3 DNA reads TGTGCTAGCAGCTTAGTGGGGAGCACAGATATGCAGTATTTT. It codes for CASSLVGSTDMQYF.

In its sample, this clonotype was seen a few times. This sequence may be a read error, since a much larger clone differs from it by one base. The genes are TRBV7-8 and TRBJ2-7; D unclear. Trimming took off 4 bases at V and 2 bases at J, with 12 bases between the two ends. Per germline, CDR1 SGHVS and CDR2 FQNEAQ. The CDR3 extends over 14 amino acids. CDR3 residues: CASSSRGGTYEQYF. The CDR3 DNA reads TGTGCCAGCAGCTCCCGTGGCGGTACCTACGAGCAGTACTTC.

In this sample, this clonotype turned up once. A much more abundant neighbour one base away suggests this may be a read error. This chain connects TRBV5-1 to TRBJ2-7; 9 bases agree with TRBD2. Germline V gene lookup returns CDR1 SGHRS and CDR2 YFSETQ. With 0 bases clipped from V and 5 bases from J, the junction kept 3 bases outside the gene matches. The CDR3 extends over 14 amino acids. DNA for the CDR3: TGCGCCAGCAGCTTGGCGCGGGAGGGGAACGAGCAGTACTTC. Its translation: CASSLAREGNEQYF.

The sample holds one count of this clonotype. V gene TRBV14 combines with J gene TRBJ2-1, with TRBD1 as a possible D gene (6 bases). Per germline, CDR1 SGHDN and CDR2 FVKESK. Trimming pared 9 bases from V and 9 bases from J, leaving 18 bases between. The CDR3 loop spans 13 amino acids. For the CDR3, the DNA is TGTGCCAGGGGCCAAAGGGGGACGGGTGAGCAGTTCTTC. Its protein is CARGQRGTGEQFF.

Points on this clonotype: At one of its ends the junction is not consistent with the germline gene, which may arise from a read error. The chain uses TRBV5-1 and TRBJ2-3, with 7 positions matching TRBD2. From germline, CDR1 is SGHRS and CDR2 YFSETQ. CDR3 size: 15 residues. Here the CDR3 DNA reads TGCACCAGGAGTAGACTAGCCGATAGCACTGATACGCAGTATTTT. This gives the protein CTRSRLADSTDTQYF. The whole variable domain, filled in from reference TRBV5-1 and TRBJ2-3, reads KAGVTQTPRYLIKTRGQQVTLSCSPISGHRSVSWYQQTPGQGLQFLFEYFSETQRNKGNFPGRFSGRQFSNSRSEMNVSTLELGDSALYLCTRSRLADSTDTQYFGPGTRLTVL.

This clonotype was recorded at least ten times. The chain carries TRBV4-1 and TRBJ1-1; D unresolved. Germline assignment: CDR1 MGHRA and CDR2 YSYEKL. This CDR3 has 12 amino acids. Trimming cost V 2 bases and J 1 base, with 2 bases left between them. CDR3 coding DNA: TGCGCCAGCAGCCAACGGAACACTGAAGCTTTCTTT. Translating it yields CASSQRNTEAFF.

This chain's CDR3 is CSVADRGRVYF. The CDR3 region has the DNA TGCAGCGTAGCGGACAGGGGGAGAGTATATTTT. The chain uses TRBV29-1 and TRBJ2-3; TRBD1 matches at 10 bases. The germline V gene has CDR1 SQVTM and CDR2 ANQGSEA. This CDR3 spans 11 amino acids. Trimming cost V 6 bases and J 15 bases; bases outside gene matches: 9.

This chain connects TRBV20-1 to TRBJ2-7; D remains ambiguous. CDR1 is DFQATT and CDR2 is SNEGSKA in the germline V gene (reference sequence). V lost 0 bases and J 4 bases, leaving 13 bases between the germline ends. The length of the CDR3 is 14 residues. The CDR3 is CSARDLTASYEQYF. The CDR3 DNA reads as TGCAGTGCTAGAGATCTCACGGCTTCGTACGAGCAGTACTTC.

This clonotype was counted many times. This sequence joins TRBV5-5 and TRBJ2-3; 9 nucleotides match TRBD2. Unmatched junction bases numbered 8, after V lost 4 bases and J lost 5 bases. This CDR3 is 15 amino acids long. Germline CDR1 SGHKS, CDR2 YYEKEE (reference sequence). CDR3 amino acids: CASSILTSGLDTQYF. For the CDR3, the DNA is TGTGCCAGCAGCATACTAACTAGCGGGTTAGATACGCAGTATTTT.

This clonotype has a count of ten or more. The chain combines TRBV7-2 with TRBJ2-1; 9 bases agree with TRBD2. The V gene end was trimmed by 2 bases and the J gene end by 6 bases; junction bases not matched to a gene: 5. CDR1 and CDR2 (germline): SGHTA, FQGNSA. CDR3 length: 15 amino acids. The chain's CDR3 is CASSLMTSGLNEQFF. The CDR3 DNA reads TGTGCCAGCAGCTTAATGACTAGCGGTCTCAATGAGCAGTTCTTC.

Concerning this clonotype: Just one base apart from a much larger clone, this may be a read error. The chain combines TRBV28 with TRBJ1-5, with a tentative D call TRBD1 (5 bases). Germline lookup yields CDR1 MDHEN and CDR2 SYDVKM. This CDR3 is 15 amino acids long. Here the CDR3 reads CTSSLSGGESQPQHF. As DNA, the CDR3 is TGTACCAGCAGTTTATCGGGGGGTGAGAGTCAGCCCCAGCATTTT.

This clonotype was observed once. Germline and junction disagree at one end, which may indicate a read error. The rearrangement joins TRBV7-9 to TRBJ2-1; TRBD2 might be the D (7 bases). The V gene's germline CDR1 is SEHNR and CDR2 FQNEAQ (reference sequence). This CDR3 comprises 20 residues. The CDR3 coding sequence is TGTGCCAACAGCTTAGATACTCCTCGTGCGGGGGCTACCCAATGGTATGAGCAGTTCTTC. Translated: CANSLDTPRAGATQWYEQFF.

This clonotype is classed as medium-sized. The J gene is TRBJ2-1, the V gene TRBV4-2; maybe TRBD2 (6 bases). CDR1 and CDR2 (germline): LGHNA, YNFKEQ. Trimming took off 0 bases at V and 2 bases at J, with 11 bases between the two ends. CDR3 length equals 16 residues. The CDR3 DNA reads as TGTGCCAGCAGCCAAGATGGAGGGGACCCCTACAATGAGCAGTTCTTC. Its protein product is CASSQDGGDPYNEQFF.

This clonotype was counted many times. The V and J genes are TRBV5-1 and TRBJ2-7; a weak D match, TRBD2 (5 bases). V gave up 4 bases and J gave up 3 bases, with 17 bases separating them. The CDR3 contains 15 residues. Germline values: CDR1 SGHRS, CDR2 YFSETQ. This CDR3 is CASSLWSGLGYEQYF. CDR3 in DNA: TGCGCCAGCAGCCTGTGGAGCGGCTTGGGCTACGAGCAGTACTTC.

This clonotype came up once. One junction end disagrees with the germline gene, perhaps due to a read error. This chain joins TRBV11-2 and TRBJ1-1; 7 nucleotides line up with TRBD1. CDR3 length: 15 amino acids. The V gene's germline CDR1 is SGHAT and CDR2 FQNNGV. In nucleotides, the CDR3 is TGTGCCAGCAGCTTACTGGTCTCACAGGGGACTGAAGCCGTCTTT. Translating it yields CASSLLVSQGTEAVF.

In regard to this clonotype: Its ends do not fully match the called genes, so a read error is possible. The chain carries TRBV6-1 and TRBJ2-2; the D gene could be TRBD1 or TRBD2 (5 bases each). In germline, CDR1 is MNHNS, CDR2 SASEGT. This CDR3 is 14 amino acids long. The CDR3 DNA follows: TGTGCCAGCAGTGAAACAGCGGACACCGGGAAGCTGTCTTTT. Translation: CASSETADTGKLSF.

In the case of this clonotype: This may be a read error, as it is one base from a much larger clone. J is TRBJ1-2 and V is TRBV25-1; TRBD1 might be the D (6 bases). The germline V gene encodes CDR1 MGHDK and CDR2 SYGVNS. Trimming took off 5 bases at V and 8 bases at J, with 9 bases between the two ends. The CDR3 totals 11 residues. Written as DNA, the CDR3 is TGTGCCAGCAGTTGGGGGCACGGCTACACCTTC. Translating it yields CASSWGHGYTF.

Note on this clonotype: The missing conserved phenylalanine or tryptophan at the end of this CDR3 makes a read error likely. Because the CDR3's place on the DNA is in doubt, the DNA is left out and the CDR3 is given as listed by TCRdb. This chain joins TRBV11-2 and TRBJ2-4; the table's TRBD1 call for D was not verified on the DNA. With termini counted, the CDR3 has 15 amino acids. Germline assignment: CDR1 SGHAT and CDR2 FQNNGV. This CDR3 is CACSLDGWGRDIRYL.

As concerns this clonotype: This may come from a read error, since a much larger clone is one base off. The chain employs TRBV5-4 and TRBJ2-2, with 11 bases aligning to TRBD2. Looked up from germline, CDR1 is SGHNT and CDR2 is YYREEE (reference sequence). The junction had 7 bases not matched to a gene; V was cut back by 7 bases and J by 2 bases. CDR3 length equals 16 residues. CDR3 DNA sequence: TGTGCCAGCGGCCGACTAGCGGGACTTAACACCGGGGAGCTGTTTTTT. Translated: CASGRLAGLNTGELFF.

Note on this clonotype: Given the absence of the conserved phenylalanine or tryptophan at the CDR3 end, a read error is likely. The chain uses TRBV6-1 and TRBJ2-2; D is possibly TRBD2 (5 bases). This CDR3 is built from 14 residues. CDR1 is MNHNS, CDR2 SASEGT, per germline. DNA for the CDR3: TGTGCCAGCAATGAAACAGCGGACACCGGGGAGCTGTTTATT. Translating gives CASNETADTGELFI.

This chain joins TRBV11-2 and TRBJ2-1; 7 bases fit TRBD2. The CDR3 spans 15 residues. V shed 3 bases and J 8 bases; nucleotides not matched to a gene: 10. Germline lookup yields CDR1 SGHAT and CDR2 FQNNGV. This chain's CDR3 is CASSFSGPHDDEQFF. DNA for the CDR3: TGTGCCAGCAGCTTTAGCGGGCCACACGACGATGAGCAGTTCTTC.

Concerning this clonotype itself: Sequence at one end of the junction differs from germline and may be a read error. The rearrangement joins TRBV14 to TRBJ2-5; the D gene is possibly TRBD2 (5 bases). The CDR3 contains 15 residues. Germline loops: CDR1 SGHDN, CDR2 FVKESK. CDR3 nucleotides: TGTGCCAGCAGTCAAGATCTAGCCATTCAAGAGACCCATTACTTC. Protein product: CASSQDLAIQETHYF.

Worth noting for this clonotype: Its ends do not fully match the called genes, so a read error is possible. The V call is TRBV11-1, the J call TRBJ2-6; possible D gene TRBD1, 5 bases. CDR3 length: 17 residues. CDR1 is SGHAT and CDR2 is FQDESV in the germline V gene (reference sequence). CDR3 DNA sequence: TGTGCCAGCAGCCCCCCGACAGAGATCTCTGGGGCCAACGTCCCGACTTTC. This codes for CASSPPTEISGANVPTF.

This clonotype was seen only a few times. The rearrangement joins TRBV9 to TRBJ1-4, with TRBD1 as a possible D gene (5 bases). Germline V gene lookup returns CDR1 SGDLS and CDR2 YYNGEE. V was shortened by 3 bases and J by 5 bases, with 14 bases between the two germline ends. The CDR3 runs to 15 residues. Written as DNA, the CDR3 is TGTGCCAGCAGCGAAAATTCAGGGATAAATGAAAAACTGTTTTTT. Its protein is CASSENSGINEKLFF.

Points on this clonotype: This CDR3 fails to terminate in the conserved phenylalanine or tryptophan, so it likely reflects a read error. The DNA is omitted, as the CDR3 cannot be located on it reliably, and the CDR3 follows TCRdb's listing. This sequence joins TRBV11-3 and TRBJ1-1; no DNA check was done on the table's D call, TRBD1. Germline-derived CDR1 and CDR2 are SGHNT and YENEEA. The CDR3 contains 15 residues when both ends are counted. CDR3 in amino acids: CASSLDPGAGTEAYL.

A remark on this clonotype: It is likely a read error, because the conserved phenylalanine at the end of the CDR3 is missing. The chain couples TRBV4-2 to TRBJ2-5; D may be TRBD1 (6 bases). CDR3 length: 16 amino acids. Germline V gene data show CDR1 as LGHNA and CDR2 as YNFKEQ. The CDR3 loop reads CASNQDLVDTGETQYL. The CDR3 nucleotides are TGTGCCAGCAACCAAGACCTCGTGGACACAGGGGAGACCCAGTACCTC.

This chain links TRBV7-8 with TRBJ2-4; maybe TRBD2 (5 bases). CDR1 is SGHVS and CDR2 is FQNEAQ in the germline V gene. V was cut by 5 bases and J by 5 bases, with 19 bases left in between. CDR3 size: 16 residues. The CDR3 loop is CASSPSREMDENIQYF. CDR3 coding DNA: TGTGCCAGCAGCCCCTCTCGGGAAATGGACGAAAACATTCAGTACTTC.

As regards this clonotype: One end of the junction is discordant with germline, which a read error may explain. V usage is TRBV5-6 and J usage is TRBJ1-2; D is possibly TRBD1 (5 bases). This CDR3 contains 14 residues. CDR1 is SGHDT and CDR2 is YYEEEE in the germline V gene. The CDR3 coding sequence is TGTGCCAGCAGCTACGGGGCACCAAACTATGGCTACAGCTTC. This encodes CASSYGAPNYGYSF.

Ten or more counts support this clonotype. CDR3 amino acids: CSVNILADYEQYF. The DNA of the CDR3 is TGCAGCGTTAACATTCTAGCGGACTACGAGCAGTACTTC. This sequence joins TRBV29-1 and TRBJ2-7, with 7 positions matching TRBD2. Germline V gives CDR1 SQVTM, CDR2 ANQGSEA. The CDR3 covers 13 residues. V shed 5 bases and J 3 bases; nucleotides not matched to a gene: 7.

As regards this clonotype: A read error may produce the germline difference seen at one junction end. The chain uses TRBV12-3 or TRBV12-4 and TRBJ2-7, with D possibly being TRBD2 (7 bases). The CDR3 has 15 amino acids. CDR3 sequence: CATRKTRGAQYEQYF. In DNA form, the CDR3 reads TGCGCCACCAGGAAAACCCGGGGGGCCCAATACGAGCAGTACTTC.

The V gene is TRBV29-1, the J gene TRBJ2-1; TRBD2 aligns across 8 bases. Germline trimming cut 7 bases from V and 0 bases from J; bases unmatched to any gene: 11. Germline values: CDR1 SQVTM, CDR2 ANQGSEA. This CDR3 is built from 16 residues. The CDR3 nucleotides read TGCAGCGATGGAAGTACTAGCGGAAACTCCTACAATGAGCAGTTCTTC. Translating it yields CSDGSTSGNSYNEQFF.

The chain couples TRBV11-2 to TRBJ2-3; D gene ambiguous. The length of the CDR3 is 14 residues. The germline V gene encodes CDR1 SGHAT and CDR2 FQNNGV. Trimming shortened V by 0 bases and J by 5 bases, and 9 bases separated the two germline ends. Written as DNA, the CDR3 is TGTGCCAGCAGCTTAGAGTCAAGTGTAGATACGCAGTATTTT. The encoded protein is CASSLESSVDTQYF.